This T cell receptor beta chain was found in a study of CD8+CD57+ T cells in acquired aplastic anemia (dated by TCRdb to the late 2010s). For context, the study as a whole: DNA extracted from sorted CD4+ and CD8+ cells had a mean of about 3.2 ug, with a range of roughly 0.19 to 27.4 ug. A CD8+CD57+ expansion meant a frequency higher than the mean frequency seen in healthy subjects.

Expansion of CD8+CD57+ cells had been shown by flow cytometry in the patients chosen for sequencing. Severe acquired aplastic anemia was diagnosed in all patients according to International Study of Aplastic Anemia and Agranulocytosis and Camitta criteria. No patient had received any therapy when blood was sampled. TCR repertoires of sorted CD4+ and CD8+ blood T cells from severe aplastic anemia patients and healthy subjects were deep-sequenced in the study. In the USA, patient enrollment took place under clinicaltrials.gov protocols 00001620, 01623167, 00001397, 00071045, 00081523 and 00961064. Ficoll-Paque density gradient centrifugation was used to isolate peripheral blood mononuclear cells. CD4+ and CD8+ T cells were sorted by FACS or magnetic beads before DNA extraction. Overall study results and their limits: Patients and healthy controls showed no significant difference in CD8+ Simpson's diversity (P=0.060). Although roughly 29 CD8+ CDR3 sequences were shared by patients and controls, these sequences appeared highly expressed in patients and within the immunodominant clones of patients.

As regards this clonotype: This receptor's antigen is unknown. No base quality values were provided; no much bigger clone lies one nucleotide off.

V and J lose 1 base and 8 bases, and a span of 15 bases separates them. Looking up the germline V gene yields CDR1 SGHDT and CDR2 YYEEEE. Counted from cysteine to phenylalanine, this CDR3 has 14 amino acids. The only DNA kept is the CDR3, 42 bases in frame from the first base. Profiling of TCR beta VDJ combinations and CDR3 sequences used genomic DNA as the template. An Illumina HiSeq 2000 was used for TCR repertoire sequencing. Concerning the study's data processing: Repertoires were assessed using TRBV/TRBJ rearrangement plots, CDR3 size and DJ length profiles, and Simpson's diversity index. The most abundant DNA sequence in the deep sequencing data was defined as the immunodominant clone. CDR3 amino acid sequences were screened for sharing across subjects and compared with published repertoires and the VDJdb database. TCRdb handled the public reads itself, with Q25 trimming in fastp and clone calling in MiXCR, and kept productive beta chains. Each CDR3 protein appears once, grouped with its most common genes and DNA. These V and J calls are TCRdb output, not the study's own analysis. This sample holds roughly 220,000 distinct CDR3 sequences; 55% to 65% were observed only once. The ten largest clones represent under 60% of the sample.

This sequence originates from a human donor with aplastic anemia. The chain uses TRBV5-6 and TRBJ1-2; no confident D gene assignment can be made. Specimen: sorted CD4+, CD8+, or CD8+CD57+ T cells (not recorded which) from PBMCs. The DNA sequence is TGTGCCAGCAGCTTGCGGCAGGCCGGAGGGGGCTACACCTTC. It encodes CASSLRQAGGGYTF.